The rows below give T cell receptor beta chains drawn from one sample of a study of cytomegalovirus exposure and HLA in healthy donors. TCRdb's table, derived via immunoSEQ multiplex PCR, lists solely in-frame clones and lacks some. The sample shows around 130,000 clones, just over 70% of them seen only once. Sequenced sample: PBMCs. The receptors come from a woman aged 55-70 years in good health and CMV-seropositive. Each CDR3 is given with its conserved first and last residue. A D gene is named only where the DNA matches it firmly. For some rows the clone size is stated as once, few or many, or as a class when expanded; others skip it.

J	D	size	V	DNA	CDR3
TRBJ1-5	TRBD1	.	TRBV6-5	TGTGCCAGCAGTTATTCCCGGGACAGGGTTACGCCCCAGCATTTT	CASSYSRDRVTPQHF
TRBJ2-2	.	.	TRBV10-1	TGCGCCAGCCGCGAGGCCCTGACCCGGGAGCTGTTTTTT	CASREALTRELFF
TRBJ1-2	TRBD1	.	TRBV5-1	TGCGCCAGCAGCTTAATGGGGGCCCGCTCAGGGGGAGGTGGCTACACCTTC	CASSLMGARSGGGGYTF
TRBJ1-1	.	.	TRBV11-3	TGTGCCAGCAGCTTGGGGCCGGTCACTGAAGCTTTCTTT	CASSLGPVTEAFF
TRBJ2-1	.	.	TRBV5-1	TGCGCCAGCAGCCTAATAGCTTCAAGCTCCTACAATGAGCAGTTCTTC	CASSLIASSSYNEQFF
TRBJ2-4	.	.	TRBV15	TGTGCCACCAGCAGAGATAATAAAGGGACAACCTTAGCCAAAAACATTCAGTACTTC	CATSRDNKGTTLAKNIQYF
TRBJ1-2	TRBD1	.	TRBV10-3	TGTGCCATCATGGGGACAGGGGATAACTATGGCTACACCTTC	CAIMGTGDNYGYTF
TRBJ2-2	.	once	TRBV19	TGTGCCAGTAGCTATCGGGACATTAACACCGGGGAGCTGTTTTTT	CASSYRDINTGELFF
TRBJ1-1	TRBD1	.	TRBV9	TGTGCCAGCAGCGCCGACAGGGTTGCTGAAGCTTTCTTT	CASSADRVAEAFF
TRBJ1-6	.	few	TRBV6-1	TGTGCCAGCGGCCCGCAGATTAATTCACCCCTCCACTTT	CASGPQINSPLHF
TRBJ2-4	.	.	TRBV6-6	TGTGCCAGCAAGCCGTTAGGGGCCGACATTCAGTACTTC	CASKPLGADIQYF
TRBJ1-2	TRBD1	.	TRBV5-1	TGCGCCTCGGGGGTCGGGACAGAATATCACTACACCTTC	CASGVGTEYHYTF
TRBJ1-3	.	.	TRBV6-5	TGTGCCAGCAGTTACTCCGGGGGGAGCTCTGGAAACACCATATATTTT	CASSYSGGSSGNTIYF
TRBJ1-1	.	few	TRBV4-1	TGCGCCAGCAGGGGGGCCACTGAAGCTTTCTTT	CASRGATEAFF
TRBJ1-5	.	.	TRBV18	TGTGCCAGCTCAGCCACGGGCCCAGGGAATAGCAATCAGCCCCAGCATTTT	CASSATGPGNSNQPQHF
TRBJ1-5	.	.	TRBV6-1	TGTGCCAGCAGTGAATCTACAGGGCCGGGGCAGCCCCAGCATTTT	CASSESTGPGQPQHF
TRBJ1-1	TRBD1	.	TRBV5-8	TGTGCCAGCAGCCGACTCGACAGGGGTACTGAAGCTTTCTTT	CASSRLDRGTEAFF
TRBJ2-7	.	.	TRBV9	TGTGCCAGCAGCCCTGACAGGCGCGCGCAGTACTTC	CASSPDRRAQYF
TRBJ2-7	.	.	TRBV27	TGTGCCAGCCAAAAAAAAACAGGGTGGCCGCAGGAGCAGTACTTC	CASQKKTGWPQEQYF
TRBJ2-3	TRBD1	few	TRBV10-3	TGTGCCATCAGTGTCACAGGGGTCACAGATACGCAGTATTTT	CAISVTGVTDTQYF
TRBJ1-1	.	few	TRBV9	TGTGCCAGCAGCCCCTTCGGGGGTATGAACACTGAAGCTTTCTTT	CASSPFGGMNTEAFF
TRBJ1-4	TRBD1	.	TRBV6-5	TGTGCCAGCAGTTACTCGTCGGCCAGGGGGAGTGAAAAACTGTTTTTT	CASSYSSARGSEKLFF
TRBJ2-7	TRBD2	.	TRBV9	TGTGCCAGCAGCGGGGGACTAGCGGGGGGTTCCTCCTACGAGCAGTACTTC	CASSGGLAGGSSYEQYF
TRBJ2-3	.	once	TRBV5-6	TGTGCCAGCAGCTTGGTTGAAACCTACACAGATACGCAGTATTTT	CASSLVETYTDTQYF
TRBJ2-2	TRBD2	.	TRBV5-1	TGCGCCAGCAGCTCCCCGGGGGGGCGGACCGGGGAGCTGTTTTTT	CASSSPGGRTGELFF
TRBJ1-4	.	few	TRBV6-5	TGTGCCAGCAGCCTAGTCGAAAAACTGTTTTTT	CASSLVEKLFF
TRBJ1-1	.	.	TRBV5-4	TGTGCCAGCAGCTCGCCTACCGGGAGTAACACTGAAGCTTTCTTT	CASSSPTGSNTEAFF
TRBJ2-1	.	.	TRBV5-6	TGTGCCAGCAGCTTGGGGGGCTCGAATGAGCAGTTCTTC	CASSLGGSNEQFF
TRBJ2-7	.	.	TRBV25-1	TGTGCCAGCAGTGAATGGTCGGAAAAGGGAGACGAGCAGTACTTC	CASSEWSEKGDEQYF
TRBJ1-1	.	.	TRBV6-5	TGTGCCAGCAGGAGAGAGACAGGATCCATAAAAGCTTTCTTT	CASRRETGSIKAFF
TRBJ2-1	.	few	TRBV10-3	TGTGCCTCGGTAGGGAGTATCGGTAATGAGCAGTTCTTC	CASVGSIGNEQFF
TRBJ1-1	.	.	TRBV6-5	TGTGCCAGCACCAGGGGAGGGACCACTGAAGCTTTCTTT	CASTRGGTTEAFF
TRBJ2-2	.	.	TRBV27	TGTGCCAGCAGTGACCAGGGAGGTTTGTTTAACACCGGGGAGCTGTTTTTT	CASSDQGGLFNTGELFF
TRBJ2-3	TRBD2	.	TRBV5-6	TGTGCCAGCAGCCGACGGGGGGGAGATACGCAGTATTTT	CASSRRGGDTQYF
TRBJ2-1	.	.	TRBV7-9	TGTGCCAGCAGCGCAGGTTACTCCTACAATGAGCAGTTCTTC	CASSAGYSYNEQFF
TRBJ1-5	.	.	TRBV27	TGTGCCAGCAGTTTTCACAGGGTCAATCAGCCCCAGCATTTT	CASSFHRVNQPQHF
TRBJ1-2	.	.	TRBV4-1	TGCGCCAGCAGCCAAGGGGTAGGGAGAAGCTATGGCTACACCTTC	CASSQGVGRSYGYTF
TRBJ2-7	TRBD2	.	TRBV19	TGTGCCAGTAGCGGACTAGCGGGCTACGAGCAGTACTTC	CASSGLAGYEQYF
TRBJ1-1	.	.	TRBV9	TGTGCCAGCAGCGGGAGACAGACGAACACTGAAGCTTTCTTT	CASSGRQTNTEAFF
TRBJ2-3	TRBD2	few	TRBV28	TGTGCCAGCGGACTAGCGGGGCCAGATACGCAGTATTTT	CASGLAGPDTQYF
TRBJ2-2	.	.	TRBV9	TGTGCCAGCAGCGTAGCTAGGGACTCTTACACCGGGGAGCTGTTTTTT	CASSVARDSYTGELFF
TRBJ2-5	TRBD2	few	TRBV4-2	TGTGCCAGCAGCCCAGGGACTAGCCAAGAGACCCAGTACTTC	CASSPGTSQETQYF
TRBJ2-3	TRBD2	few	TRBV9	TGTGCCAGCAGCGTAGACTCCGGGGGGAGCACAGATACGCAGTATTTT	CASSVDSGGSTDTQYF
TRBJ2-7	TRBD1	.	TRBV11-2	TGTGCCAGCAGCCAGGGGGTACGCGAGCAGTACTTC	CASSQGVREQYF
TRBJ2-2	TRBD1	.	TRBV7-6	TGTGCCAGCCGACAGGGGAACACCGGGGAGCTGTTTTTT	CASRQGNTGELFF
TRBJ2-2	.	.	TRBV7-9	TGTTCCAGCAGCCGTCGCCGAGGGATCGGCACCGGGGAGCTGTTTTTT	CSSSRRRGIGTGELFF
TRBJ1-1	.	.	TRBV6-6	TGTGCCATCCAAGGGACAAGGAACACTGAAGCTTTCTTT	CAIQGTRNTEAFF
TRBJ1-1	.	.	TRBV29-1	TGCAGCGTCGAGAGGGATCGGAACACTGAAGCTTTCTTT	CSVERDRNTEAFF